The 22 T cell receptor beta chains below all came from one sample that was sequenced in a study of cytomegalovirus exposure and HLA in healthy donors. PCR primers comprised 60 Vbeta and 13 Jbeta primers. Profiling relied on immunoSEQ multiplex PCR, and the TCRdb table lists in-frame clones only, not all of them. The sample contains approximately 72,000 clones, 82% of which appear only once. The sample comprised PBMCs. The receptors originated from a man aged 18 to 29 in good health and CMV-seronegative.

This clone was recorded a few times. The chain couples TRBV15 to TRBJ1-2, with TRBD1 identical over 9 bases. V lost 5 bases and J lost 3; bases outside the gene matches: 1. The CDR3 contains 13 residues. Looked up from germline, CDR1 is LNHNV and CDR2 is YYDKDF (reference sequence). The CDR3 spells CATSRQGDYGYTF. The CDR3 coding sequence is TGTGCCACCAGCCGACAGGGGGACTATGGCTACACCTTC.

This chain's CDR3 is CAISESRIIRETSTDTQYF. For the CDR3, the DNA is TGTGCCATCAGTGAGTCGAGGATAATCAGGGAAACTAGCACAGATACGCAGTATTTT. V gene TRBV10-3 combines with J gene TRBJ2-3; weak D call: TRBD1 (5 bases). The germline V gene encodes CDR1 ENHRY and CDR2 SYGVKD. This CDR3 contains 19 residues. The V end lost 0 bases, the J end lost 0 bases, and 19 bases lay between the germline ends.

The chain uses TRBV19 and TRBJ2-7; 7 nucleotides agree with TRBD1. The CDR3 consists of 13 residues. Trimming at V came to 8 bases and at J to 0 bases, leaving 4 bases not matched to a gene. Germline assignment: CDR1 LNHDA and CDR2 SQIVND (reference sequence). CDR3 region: CASREGASYEQYF. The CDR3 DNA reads TGTGCCAGTCGAGAGGGGGCCTCCTACGAGCAGTACTTC.

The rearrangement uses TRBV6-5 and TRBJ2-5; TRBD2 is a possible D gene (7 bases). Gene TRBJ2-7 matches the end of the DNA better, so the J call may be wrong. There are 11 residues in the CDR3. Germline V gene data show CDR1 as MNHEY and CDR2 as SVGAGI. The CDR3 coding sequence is TGTGCCGTCGCGGGGGCAGACGAGCAGTACTTC. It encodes CAVAGADEQYF.

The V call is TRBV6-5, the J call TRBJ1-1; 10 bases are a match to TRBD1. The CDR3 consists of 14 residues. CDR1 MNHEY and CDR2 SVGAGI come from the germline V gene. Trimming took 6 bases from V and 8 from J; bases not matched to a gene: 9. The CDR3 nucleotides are TGTGCCAGCAGACCGACAGGGGGCTTCGGGGAAGCTTTCTTT. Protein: CASRPTGGFGEAFF.

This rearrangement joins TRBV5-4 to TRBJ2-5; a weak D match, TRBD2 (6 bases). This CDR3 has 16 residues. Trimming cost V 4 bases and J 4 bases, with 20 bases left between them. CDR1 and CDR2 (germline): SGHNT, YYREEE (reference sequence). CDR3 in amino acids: CASSPMLAGGVETQYF. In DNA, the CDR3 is TGTGCCAGCAGCCCGATGCTGGCAGGAGGGGTAGAGACCCAGTACTTC.

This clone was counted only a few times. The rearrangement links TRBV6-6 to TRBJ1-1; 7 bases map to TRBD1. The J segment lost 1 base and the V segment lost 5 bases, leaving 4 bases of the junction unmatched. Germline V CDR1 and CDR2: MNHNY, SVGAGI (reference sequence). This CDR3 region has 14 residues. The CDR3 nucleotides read TGTGCCAGCAGTCCCTGGACAGGGAACACTGAAGCTTTCTTT. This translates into CASSPWTGNTEAFF.

The CDR3: CASSTPQPGTVKEAFF. CDR3 in DNA: TGTGCCAGCAGTACCCCCCAGCCCGGGACAGTAAAGGAAGCTTTCTTT. The rearrangement joins TRBV28 to TRBJ1-1; TRBD1 matches 7 bases. Germline trimming cut 5 bases from V and 8 bases from J; bases unmatched to any gene: 17. This CDR3 has 16 amino acids. The germline CDR1 and CDR2 sequences are MDHEN and SYDVKM.

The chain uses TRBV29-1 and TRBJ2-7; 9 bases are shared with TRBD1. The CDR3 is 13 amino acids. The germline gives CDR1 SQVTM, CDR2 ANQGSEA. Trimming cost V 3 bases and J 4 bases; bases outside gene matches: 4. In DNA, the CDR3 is TGCAGCGTTGACGGGGACAGGGATTACGAGCAGTACTTC. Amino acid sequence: CSVDGDRDYEQYF.

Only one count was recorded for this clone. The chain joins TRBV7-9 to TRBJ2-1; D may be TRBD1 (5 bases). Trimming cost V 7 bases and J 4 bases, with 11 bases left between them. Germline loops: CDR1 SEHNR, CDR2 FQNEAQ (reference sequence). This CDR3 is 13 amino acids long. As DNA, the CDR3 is TGTGCCAGCACAGCTAGGGGATACAATGAGCAGTTCTTC. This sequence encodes CASTARGYNEQFF.

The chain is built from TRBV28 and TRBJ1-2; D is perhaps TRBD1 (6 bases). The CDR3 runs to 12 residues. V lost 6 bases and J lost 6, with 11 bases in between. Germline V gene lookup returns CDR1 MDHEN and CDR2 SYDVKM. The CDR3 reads CASREPGDGYTF. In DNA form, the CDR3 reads TGTGCCAGCAGGGAGCCAGGGGATGGCTACACCTTC.

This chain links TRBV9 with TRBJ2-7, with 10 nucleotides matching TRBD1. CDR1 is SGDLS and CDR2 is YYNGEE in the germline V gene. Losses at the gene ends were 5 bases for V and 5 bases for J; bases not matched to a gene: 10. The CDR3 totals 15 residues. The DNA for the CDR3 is TGTGCCAGCAGTTACGGGACAGGGGTCCCTAACGAGCAGTACTTC. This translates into CASSYGTGVPNEQYF.

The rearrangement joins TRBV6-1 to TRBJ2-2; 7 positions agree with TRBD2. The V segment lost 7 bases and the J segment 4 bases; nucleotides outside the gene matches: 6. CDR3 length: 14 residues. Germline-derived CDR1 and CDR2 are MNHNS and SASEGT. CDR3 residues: CASTRTSPTGELFF. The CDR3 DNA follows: TGTGCCAGCACTAGGACTAGTCCCACCGGGGAGCTGTTTTTT.

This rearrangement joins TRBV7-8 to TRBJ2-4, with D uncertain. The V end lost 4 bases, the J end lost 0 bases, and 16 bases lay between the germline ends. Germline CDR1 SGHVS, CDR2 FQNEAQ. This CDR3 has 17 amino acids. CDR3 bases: TGTGCCAGCAGCTCCCAAGTTTGGCGACTAGCCAAAAACATTCAGTACTTC. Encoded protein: CASSSQVWRLAKNIQYF.

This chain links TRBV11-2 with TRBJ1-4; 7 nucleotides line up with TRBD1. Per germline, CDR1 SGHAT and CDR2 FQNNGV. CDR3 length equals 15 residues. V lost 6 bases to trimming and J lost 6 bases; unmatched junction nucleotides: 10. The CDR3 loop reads CASSPTGSEYEKLFF. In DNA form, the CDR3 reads TGTGCCAGCAGTCCGACAGGGTCCGAGTATGAAAAACTGTTTTTT.

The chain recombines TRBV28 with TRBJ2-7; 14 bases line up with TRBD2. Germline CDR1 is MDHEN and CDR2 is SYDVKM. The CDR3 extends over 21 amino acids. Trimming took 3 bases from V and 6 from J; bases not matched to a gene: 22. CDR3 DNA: TGTGCCAGCAGTTTTAATGTGCACCGGAGACTAGCGGGAGGGCCGCCACTCGAGCAGTACTTC. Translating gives CASSFNVHRRLAGGPPLEQYF. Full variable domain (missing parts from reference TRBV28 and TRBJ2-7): DVKVTQSSRYLVKRTGEKVFLECVQDMDHENMFWYRQDPGLGLRLIYFSYDVKMKEKGDIPEGYSVSREKKERFSLILESASTNQTSMYLCASSFNVHRRLAGGPPLEQYFGPGTRLTVT.

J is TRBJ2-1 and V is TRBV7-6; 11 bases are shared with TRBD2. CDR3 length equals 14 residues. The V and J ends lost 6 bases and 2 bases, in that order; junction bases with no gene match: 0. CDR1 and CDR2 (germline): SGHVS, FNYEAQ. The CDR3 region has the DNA TGTGCCAGCAGACTAGCGGGGGCCTACAATGAGCAGTTCTTC. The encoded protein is CASRLAGAYNEQFF.

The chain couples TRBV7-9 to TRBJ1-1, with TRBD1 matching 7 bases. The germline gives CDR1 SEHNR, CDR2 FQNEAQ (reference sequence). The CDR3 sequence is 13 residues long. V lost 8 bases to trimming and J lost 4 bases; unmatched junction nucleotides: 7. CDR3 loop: CASARAGGTEAFF. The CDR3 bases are TGTGCCAGCGCCAGAGCAGGGGGCACTGAAGCTTTCTTT.

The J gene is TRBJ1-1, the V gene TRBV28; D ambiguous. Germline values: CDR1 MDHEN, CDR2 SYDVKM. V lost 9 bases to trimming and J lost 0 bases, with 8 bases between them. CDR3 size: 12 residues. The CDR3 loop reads CASVRVNTEAFF. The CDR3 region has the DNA TGTGCCAGTGTAAGAGTGAACACTGAAGCTTTCTTT.

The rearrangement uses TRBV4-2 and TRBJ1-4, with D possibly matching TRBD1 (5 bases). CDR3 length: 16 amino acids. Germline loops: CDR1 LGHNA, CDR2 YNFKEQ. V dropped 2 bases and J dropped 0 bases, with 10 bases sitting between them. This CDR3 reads CASSQQRQTTNEKLFF. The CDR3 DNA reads TGTGCCAGCAGCCAACAAAGACAGACAACTAATGAAAAACTGTTTTTT.

CDR3 DNA sequence: TGTGCCAGCAGTACCGGGTTCACGAATGAGCAGTTCTTC. This gives the protein CASSTGFTNEQFF. This chain joins TRBV6-1 and TRBJ2-1; D is uncertain. V lost 5 bases and J 7 bases, leaving 12 bases between the germline ends. From germline, CDR1 is MNHNS and CDR2 SASEGT. The CDR3 extends over 13 amino acids.

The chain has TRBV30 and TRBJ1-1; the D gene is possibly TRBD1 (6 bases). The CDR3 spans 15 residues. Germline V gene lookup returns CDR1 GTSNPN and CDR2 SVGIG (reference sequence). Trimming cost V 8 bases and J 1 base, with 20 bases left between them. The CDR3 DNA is TGTGCCAGCCAGCACCGAGGACAGACGAACACTGAAGCTTTCTTT. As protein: CASQHRGQTNTEAFF.